Described below is a single T cell receptor (beta chain) sequence and its context. The data derive from a study of blood T cell repertoires in COVID-19. Background on the study: Specimens from acute and convalescent COVID-19 originated in the United States, Italy and Spain.

The CDR3 is 15 amino acids. V shed 3 bases, J shed 5 bases, and the junction held 4 bases outside the gene matches. Germline assignment: CDR1 KGHSH and CDR2 LQKENI. Produced via immunoSEQ multiplex PCR; TCRdb's table is partial and in-frame only. The sample contains 150,000 to 160,000 clones, about 90% of which appear only once. This rearrangement joins TRBV18 to TRBJ2-1; 10 positions agree with TRBD1. Source material: peripheral blood. The clonotype originates from a man aged 45 to 65 with acute or convalescent COVID-19. DNA for the CDR3: TGTGCCAGCTCACCGGGGACAGGGGTTGACAATGAGCAGTTCTTC. Its protein is CASSPGTGVDNEQFF.